Presented here are 27 T cell receptor beta chains from one specimen sequenced in a study of human T cells and chemical hapten exposure. TCRdb processed the RACE reads anew with MiXCR; each CDR3 protein has one entry. The sample has around 120,000 distinct CDR3 sequences; 12% are singletons. Time point specified: patch test 1, 2 weeks after DPC sensitization. Treatment of the sample: therapeutic diphenylcyclopropenone sensitization with weekly scalp DPC. This material consisted of whole blood, taken in connection with sensitization to the hapten diphenylcyclopropenone (DPC). The receptors stem from a woman aged 45 to 65 with alopecia areata. Some clones in this sample may be carry-over from other donors' samples.

This clonotype has only a few counts. The CDR3 is CASRVGNEKLFF. The CDR3 DNA reads as TGTGCCAGCAGGGTGGGCAACGAAAAACTGTTTTTT. V and J are TRBV27 and TRBJ1-4; D unresolved. Trimming shortened V by 6 bases and J by 8 bases, and 10 bases separated the two germline ends. Germline V gene data show CDR1 as MNHEY and CDR2 as SMNVEV (reference sequence). CDR3 length equals 12 residues. The full variable domain, completed using reference TRBV27 and TRBJ1-4, is EAQVTQNPRYLITVTGKKLTVTCSQNMNHEYMSWYRQDPGLGLRQIYYSMNVEVTDKGDVPEGYKVSRKEKRNFPLILESPSPNQTSLYFCASRVGNEKLFFGSGTQLSVL.

The chain is built from TRBV15 and TRBJ1-2; D unresolved. This CDR3 spans 16 amino acids. Germline V lookup: CDR1 LNHNV, CDR2 YYDKDF (reference sequence). Trimming pared 2 bases from V and 3 bases from J, leaving 16 bases between. The CDR3 reads CATSRPIPGRHYGYTF. DNA for the CDR3: TGTGCCACCAGCAGACCCATACCCGGTAGACACTATGGCTACACCTTC.

This chain connects TRBV28 to TRBJ2-2, with D possibly matching TRBD2 (7 bases). Trimming took off 5 bases at V and 6 bases at J, with 13 bases between the two ends. CDR1 and CDR2 (germline): MDHEN, SYDVKM. CDR3 length: 14 amino acids. CDR3 loop: CASSHRGASGELFF. The CDR3 DNA follows: TGTGCCAGCAGTCACCGGGGGGCCTCCGGGGAGCTGTTTTTT.

This clonotype was found a few times. The V gene is TRBV11-2, the J gene TRBJ2-6; a possible D gene is TRBD1 (5 bases). Germline CDR1 reads SGHAT; CDR2 reads FQNNGV. V shed 11 bases and J shed 0 bases, with 17 bases lying between them. CDR3 length: 16 amino acids. CDR3: CAGTHPGISGANVLTF. The CDR3 nucleotides read TGTGCCGGCACTCACCCAGGGATCTCTGGGGCCAACGTCCTGACTTTC.

The sample holds a few counts of this clonotype. The rearrangement links TRBV5-5 to TRBJ1-3; no definite D call. CDR1 SGHKS and CDR2 YYEKEE come from the germline V gene (reference sequence). The CDR3 is 17 amino acids. Trimming cost V 7 bases and J 0 bases, with 20 bases left between them. The CDR3 DNA follows: TGTGCCAGCGCGATAGTGGCGAGGACGGACTCTGGAAACACCATATATTTT. It codes for CASAIVARTDSGNTIYF.

V is TRBV6-1 and J is TRBJ2-2; D ambiguous. The V gene lost 2 bases and the J gene lost 12 bases, with 13 bases spanning the gap. This CDR3 spans 13 amino acids. Germline values: CDR1 MNHNS, CDR2 SASEGT. This CDR3 is CASSETAWGQLFF. The CDR3 nucleotides are TGTGCCAGCAGTGAAACGGCCTGGGGTCAGCTGTTTTTT.

The table lists this clonotype with many counts. V is TRBV27 and J is TRBJ2-7; 12 bases line up with TRBD2. The germline CDR1 and CDR2 sequences are MNHEY and SMNVEV (reference sequence). The CDR3 consists of 20 residues. J gave up 3 bases and V 8 bases, and 23 bases lay outside the gene matches. The CDR3 loop is CASLWERYGLAGPSHYEQYF. The CDR3 DNA sequence: TGTGCCAGCCTCTGGGAGAGATACGGACTAGCGGGACCATCCCACTACGAGCAGTACTTC.

The sample holds a few counts of this clonotype. The gene calls are TRBV10-1 and TRBJ1-2; TRBD1 is a possible D gene (5 bases). This CDR3 comprises 12 residues. The V gene lost 10 bases and the J gene lost 6 bases, with 15 bases spanning the gap. Germline V gene lookup returns CDR1 WNHNN and CDR2 SYGVQD (reference sequence). CDR3 nucleotide sequence: TGCGCCACCTGGGATCCGGGGGATGGCTACACCTTC. It encodes CATWDPGDGYTF.

There are many counts of this clonotype. The chain recombines TRBV6-5 with TRBJ2-5, with D unresolved. The CDR3 contains 13 residues. V lost 6 bases and J lost 3, with 11 bases in between. The germline CDR1 and CDR2 sequences are MNHEY and SVGAGI. The chain's CDR3 is CASRLTREETQYF. The CDR3 DNA sequence: TGTGCCAGCAGACTGACTCGGGAAGAGACCCAGTACTTC.

This clonotype occurred a few times. CDR3 residues: CASSRSGGSEKLFF. CDR3 sequence (DNA): TGTGCCAGCAGCAGGTCCGGGGGAAGTGAAAAACTGTTTTTT. The chain uses TRBV7-9 and TRBJ1-4, with D maybe TRBD1 (5 bases). The CDR3 consists of 14 residues. CDR1 is SEHNR, CDR2 FQNEAQ, per germline (reference sequence). V was shortened by 5 bases and J by 7 bases, with 14 bases between the two germline ends.

This clonotype came up many times. The chain uses TRBV12-3 or TRBV12-4 and TRBJ2-3, with D possibly being TRBD2 (5 bases). The CDR3 loop spans 12 amino acids. V was clipped by 3 bases and J by 4 bases, with 5 bases between them. The CDR3 here is CASSLGADTQYF. DNA of the CDR3: TGTGCCAGCAGTTTGGGAGCAGATACGCAGTATTTT.

This clonotype has just a few counts. The V gene is TRBV20-1, the J gene TRBJ1-1; D remains ambiguous. V was shortened by 3 bases and J by 1 base, with 6 bases between the two germline ends. CDR3 length equals 12 residues. Germline CDR1 and CDR2: DFQATT and SNEGSKA (reference sequence). For the CDR3, the DNA is TGCAGTGCTAGGATGCCGAACACTGAAGCTTTCTTT. Translation: CSARMPNTEAFF.

This clonotype was picked up many times. The chain combines TRBV19 with TRBJ1-5, with 8 nucleotides matching TRBD1. The J segment lost 7 bases and the V segment lost 2 bases, leaving 10 bases of the junction unmatched. This CDR3 is built from 16 residues. Germline values: CDR1 LNHDA, CDR2 SQIVND (reference sequence). This CDR3 is CASSISPAGGRQPQHF. The CDR3 coding sequence is TGTGCCAGTAGTATATCCCCGGCAGGGGGCCGGCAGCCCCAGCATTTT. The full variable domain, its missing parts supplied by reference TRBV19 and TRBJ1-5, is DGGITQSPKYLFRKEGQNVTLSCEQNLNHDAMYWYRQDPGQGLRLIYYSQIVNDFQKGDIAEGYSVSREKKESFPLTVTSAQKNPTAFYLCASSISPAGGRQPQHFGDGTRLSIL.

The rearrangement joins TRBV27 to TRBJ2-7, with 7 bases identical to TRBD2. Germline CDR1 and CDR2: MNHEY and SMNVEV (reference sequence). The CDR3 extends over 14 amino acids. Trimming cost V 5 bases and J 2 bases; bases outside gene matches: 6. This CDR3 is CASSRGRVAYEQYF. The CDR3 DNA reads TGTGCCAGCAGTAGAGGGAGGGTCGCCTACGAGCAGTACTTC.

In this sample, this clonotype turned up many times. The rearrangement uses TRBV29-1 and TRBJ2-1; D is tentatively TRBD1 or TRBD2 (5 bases each). The length of the CDR3 is 14 residues. Trimming removed 4 bases from V and 4 bases from J, with 14 bases in between. Germline CDR1 reads SQVTM; CDR2 reads ANQGSEA. CDR3 region: CSVVGYGAYNEQFF. The CDR3 nucleotides are TGCAGCGTTGTGGGTTACGGGGCTTACAATGAGCAGTTCTTC.

At least ten counts were recorded for this clonotype. The CDR3 sequence is CASSSSGTGFADTQYF. The CDR3 DNA reads as TGTGCCAGCAGCTCCTCGGGGACAGGGTTTGCAGATACGCAGTATTTT. The chain carries TRBV28 and TRBJ2-3, with TRBD1 identical over 9 bases. Trimming removed 6 bases from V and 4 bases from J; junction bases left unmatched: 11. CDR1 MDHEN and CDR2 SYDVKM come from the germline V gene. The CDR3 spans 16 residues.

This clonotype was observed a few times. The rearrangement uses TRBV28 and TRBJ2-5, with D possibly called TRBD1 or TRBD2 (5 bases each). The length of the CDR3 is 14 residues. The germline CDR1 and CDR2 sequences are MDHEN and SYDVKM. V lost 6 bases and J lost 2, with 13 bases in between. The CDR3 loop reads CASSTGTVQETQYF. The CDR3 bases are TGTGCCAGCAGCACCGGGACGGTGCAAGAGACCCAGTACTTC.

The chain has TRBV6-5 and TRBJ1-5; no definite D call. Germline-derived CDR1 and CDR2 are MNHEY and SVGAGI. CDR3 length equals 14 residues. The V end was cut by 6 bases, the J end by 2 bases, with 11 bases between. DNA of the CDR3: TGTGCCAGCAGCCGGAACATGGGCAATCAGCCCCAGCATTTT. Translated, it gives CASSRNMGNQPQHF.

This clonotype was counted at least ten times. J is TRBJ1-1 and V is TRBV5-6; 9 positions match TRBD1. After removal of 4 bases from V and 7 bases from J, the junction contained 11 bases not matched to a gene. The CDR3 is 15 residues long. Germline V gene data show CDR1 as SGHDT and CDR2 as YYEEEE. CDR3 DNA sequence: TGTGCCAGCAGCCCGACAGGGGGGCCGGGTTTTGAAGCTTTCTTT. As protein: CASSPTGGPGFEAFF.

In its sample, this clonotype was seen a few times. The rearrangement links TRBV12-3 or TRBV12-4 to TRBJ2-7, with 9 positions matching TRBD1. The length of the CDR3 is 16 residues. Losses at the gene ends were 2 bases for V and 7 bases for J; bases not matched to a gene: 12. As DNA, the CDR3 is TGTGCCAGCAGTTTACTACCGCCGGGACAGGGCGGGGAGCAGTACTTC. Amino acid sequence: CASSLLPPGQGGEQYF.

The CDR3 DNA reads as TGTGCCAGCAGTTTAACAGGGGACACCGGGGAGCTGTTTTTT. Translated, it gives CASSLTGDTGELFF. The rearrangement uses TRBV12-3 or TRBV12-4 and TRBJ2-2, with 7 bases fitting TRBD1. With 2 bases clipped from V and 3 bases from J, the junction kept 0 bases outside the gene matches. The CDR3 has 14 amino acids.

This clonotype came up a few times. The V and J genes are TRBV6-1 and TRBJ2-2; TRBD1 matches at 8 bases. The CDR3 runs 15 residues. Per germline, CDR1 MNHNS and CDR2 SASEGT. J lost 7 bases, V lost 1 base, and 5 bases had no gene match. CDR3 in amino acids: CASSEVFTGGGELFF. The CDR3 region has the DNA TGTGCCAGCAGTGAAGTTTTTACAGGGGGCGGGGAGCTGTTTTTT.

This clonotype was seen many times. The genes are TRBV4-3 and TRBJ2-3, with TRBD1 matching over 9 bases. Germline V gene lookup returns CDR1 LGHNA and CDR2 YSLEER. The CDR3 totals 17 residues. Trimming took 3 bases from V and 4 from J; bases not matched to a gene: 11. The CDR3 DNA follows: TGCGCCAGCAGCCAGGGACAACAGGGGGCGCTTCCAGATACGCAGTATTTT. Amino acids: CASSQGQQGALPDTQYF.

Concerning this clonotype itself: One junction end does not reproduce the germline sequence, and a read error may be involved. The V and J genes are TRBV6-1 and TRBJ2-7, with D perhaps TRBD1 or TRBD2 (5 bases each). Germline CDR1 is MNHNS and CDR2 is SASEGT. The CDR3 is made up of 15 amino acids. CDR3: CASTKSGTGTYVQYF. The CDR3 bases are TGTGCCAGCACGAAATCCGGGACGGGGACCTACGTGCAGTACTTC.

Here the CDR3 reads CASSYSTGVNTEAFF. In DNA form, the CDR3 reads TGTGCCAGCAGTTACTCGACAGGGGTCAACACTGAAGCTTTCTTT. V usage is TRBV6-5 and J usage is TRBJ1-1; 8 bases are shared with TRBD1. CDR1 and CDR2 from the germline V gene are MNHEY and SVGAGI. The V segment lost 0 bases and the J segment 2 bases; nucleotides outside the gene matches: 2. CDR3 length: 15 amino acids.

The V gene is TRBV6-6, the J gene TRBJ2-3; tentative D call: TRBD2 (5 bases). There are 15 residues in the CDR3. The germline gives CDR1 MNHNY, CDR2 SVGAGI (reference sequence). The V and J ends lost 4 bases and 4 bases respectively, with 15 bases between them. The DNA for the CDR3 is TGTGCCAGCAGTTCAGCGGTTGGTCAGGCAGATACGCAGTATTTT. Its translation is CASSSAVGQADTQYF.

The sample holds many counts of this clonotype. The rearrangement uses TRBV20-1 and TRBJ1-4; maybe TRBD1 (5 bases). V was trimmed by 4 bases and J by 3 bases, leaving 15 bases between them. This CDR3 comprises 15 residues. The germline CDR1 and CDR2 sequences are DFQATT and SNEGSKA (reference sequence). CDR3 bases: TGCAGTGCTAAATCCTCGGGGCTGCCTAATGAAAAACTGTTTTTT. Residues: CSAKSSGLPNEKLFF.